These 2 T cell receptor beta chains share one sample of origin, sequenced in a study of cytomegalovirus exposure and HLA in healthy donors. Both 60 Vbeta primers and 13 Jbeta primers went into the PCR. Assay: immunoSEQ multiplex PCR; the TCRdb copy retains only in-frame clones and omits some. The sample shows 150,000 to 200,000 clones, 87% of them seen only once. Sequenced sample: PBMCs. The receptors were gathered from a girl less than two years old in good health and CMV-seronegative.

The gene calls are TRBV19 and TRBJ1-1; 8 bases line up with TRBD1. V dropped 5 bases and J dropped 6; count of bases not matched to a gene: 8. The germline V gene has CDR1 LNHDA and CDR2 SQIVND (reference sequence). This CDR3 contains 14 residues. The CDR3 spells CASSPPDRDPEAFF. CDR3 bases: TGTGCCAGTAGTCCACCGGACAGGGACCCTGAAGCTTTCTTT.

V is TRBV2 and J is TRBJ1-2; 11 positions agree with TRBD1. From germline, CDR1 is SNHLY and CDR2 FYNNEI. The CDR3 runs 14 residues. J gave up 6 bases and V 6 bases, and 6 bases lay outside the gene matches. The CDR3 is CASRGDRGRDGYTF. The CDR3, as DNA: TGTGCCAGCAGGGGGGACAGGGGGAGGGATGGCTACACCTTC. The variable domain in full, completed from reference TRBV2 and TRBJ1-2, reads EPEVTQTPSHQVTQMGQEVILRCVPISNHLYFYWYRQILGQKVEFLVSFYNNEISEKSEIFDDQFSVERPDGSNFTLKIRSTKLEDSAMYFCASRGDRGRDGYTFGSGTRLTVV.